Below, 15 T cell receptor beta chains from the same sample are listed, as sequenced in a study of blood T cell repertoires in COVID-19. The assay was immunoSEQ multiplex PCR, and TCRdb's table has in-frame clones only and misses some. Of under 350,000 clones in the sample, approximately 83% are singletons; the top ten hold more than 9.5%. The sample comprised peripheral blood. The source is a woman in her 70s with acute or convalescent COVID-19.

The chain is built from TRBV5-1 and TRBJ2-7; the D gene is possibly TRBD1 (5 bases). The germline V gene has CDR1 SGHRS and CDR2 YFSETQ. V gave up 5 bases and J gave up 1 base, with 13 bases separating them. CDR3 size: 14 residues. The CDR3 loop reads CASSFTTGSYEQYF. CDR3 in DNA: TGCGCCAGCAGTTTCACTACAGGTTCCTACGAGCAGTACTTC.

This rearrangement joins TRBV6-5 to TRBJ1-2, with 7 bases aligning to TRBD1. The CDR3 loop spans 13 amino acids. The germline V gene encodes CDR1 MNHEY and CDR2 SVGAGI. The J segment lost 6 bases and the V segment lost 7 bases, leaving 8 bases of the junction unmatched. The CDR3 sequence: CASTKTGWHGYTF. For the CDR3, the DNA is TGTGCCAGCACCAAGACAGGGTGGCATGGCTACACCTTC.

V is TRBV28 and J is TRBJ1-5; tentatively, D is TRBD1 (6 bases). CDR3 length: 18 residues. V was clipped by 2 bases and J by 1 base, with 18 bases between them. Germline lookup yields CDR1 MDHEN and CDR2 SYDVKM. CDR3 sequence (DNA): TGTGCCAGCAGTTTAGTAGGAGGGGGGGCGGGAAGCAATCAGCCCCAGCATTTT. Its translation: CASSLVGGGAGSNQPQHF.

J is TRBJ2-4 and V is TRBV18; D remains ambiguous. The germline CDR1 and CDR2 sequences are KGHSH and LQKENI. The V end lost 3 bases, the J end lost 2 bases, and 5 bases lay between the germline ends. This CDR3 is 13 amino acids long. CDR3 sequence (DNA): TGTGCCAGCTCACCCGGGTCCAAAAACATTCAGTACTTC. It is translated as CASSPGSKNIQYF. Full variable domain (missing parts from reference TRBV18 and TRBJ2-4): NAGVMQNPRHLVRRRGQEARLRCSPMKGHSHVYWYRQLPEEGLKFMVYLQKENIIDESGMPKERFSAEFPKEGPSILRIQQVVRGDSAAYFCASSPGSKNIQYFGAGTRLSVL.

This clone was seen a single time. The genes are TRBV29-1 and TRBJ2-1; D call uncertain. With 8 bases removed from V and 1 base from J, the gap between germline ends came to 9 bases. Germline CDR1 reads SQVTM; CDR2 reads ANQGSEA. The CDR3 contains 12 residues. Here the CDR3 reads CSLRQSYNEQFF. In nucleotides, the CDR3 is TGCAGCCTTCGCCAGTCCTACAATGAGCAGTTCTTC.

The rearrangement joins TRBV29-1 to TRBJ2-6, with TRBD1 matching 8 bases. Per the germline V gene, CDR1 is SQVTM and CDR2 is ANQGSEA. With 5 bases clipped from V and 4 bases from J, the junction kept 10 bases outside the gene matches. The CDR3 consists of 16 residues. CDR3 sequence: CSVRTGWSTGANVLTF. CDR3 in DNA: TGCAGCGTTAGGACAGGGTGGTCGACGGGGGCCAACGTCCTGACTTTC. Drawing the rest from reference TRBV29-1 and TRBJ2-6, the complete variable domain is SAVISQKPSRDICQRGTSLTIQCQVDSQVTMMFWYRQQPGQSLTLIATANQGSEATYESGFVIDKFPISRPNLTFSTLTVSNMSPEDSSIYLCSVRTGWSTGANVLTFGAGSRLTVL.

The chain employs TRBV19 and TRBJ1-1; 7 bases line up with TRBD1. J was trimmed by 8 bases and V by 7 bases; bases with no gene match: 16. The CDR3 runs 15 residues. Germline V gene data show CDR1 as LNHDA and CDR2 as SQIVND (reference sequence). The CDR3 bases are TGTGCCAGTATGGGGAGCCCCATCGGGACAGCCGAAGCTTTCTTT. Its translation: CASMGSPIGTAEAFF.

The J gene is TRBJ2-7, the V gene TRBV19; D is possibly TRBD1 (6 bases). Germline V gene sequence: CDR1 LNHDA, CDR2 SQIVND (reference sequence). Trimming cost V 5 bases and J 4 bases, with 18 bases left between them. This CDR3 contains 15 residues. CDR3 sequence reads: CASSRRGNNEYEQYF. DNA of the CDR3: TGTGCCAGTAGTCGCAGGGGAAATAATGAATACGAGCAGTACTTC.

This rearrangement joins TRBV5-1 to TRBJ2-5; D call uncertain. Trimming cost V 5 bases and J 5 bases, with 16 bases left between them. Germline assignment: CDR1 SGHRS and CDR2 YFSETQ. The CDR3 loop spans 14 amino acids. CDR3 in amino acids: CASRMTPARETQYF. CDR3 bases: TGCGCCAGCAGGATGACCCCGGCGAGGGAGACCCAGTACTTC.

This chain links TRBV28 with TRBJ1-3; possibly TRBD1 for D (6 bases). The CDR3 has 14 amino acids. CDR1 is MDHEN, CDR2 SYDVKM, per germline. Trimming shortened V by 6 bases and J by 1 base, and 10 bases separated the two germline ends. CDR3 DNA: TGTGCCAGCAGAATAACAGGGTCTGGAAACACCATATATTTT. Protein: CASRITGSGNTIYF.

The chain recombines TRBV3-1 (or the pseudogene TRBV3-2) with TRBJ1-2; the match to TRBD1 covers 8 bases. The germline V gene encodes CDR1 LGHDT and CDR2 YNNKEL (reference sequence). This CDR3 has 13 amino acids. Trimming at V came to 3 bases and at J to 3 bases, leaving 0 bases not matched to a gene. Here the CDR3 reads CASSQGQDYGYTF. DNA of the CDR3: TGTGCCAGCAGCCAGGGACAGGACTATGGCTACACCTTC.

This chain links TRBV15 with TRBJ1-5; D is unresolved. CDR3 length: 13 amino acids. Trimming left V 5 bases short and J 5 bases short, with 10 bases between. Germline CDR1 LNHNV, CDR2 YYDKDF (reference sequence). CDR3 residues: CATSEERYQPQHF. The CDR3 DNA is TGTGCCACCAGCGAGGAGCGGTATCAGCCCCAGCATTTT. Full variable domain (missing parts from reference TRBV15 and TRBJ1-5): DAMVIQNPRYQVTQFGKPVTLSCSQTLNHNVMYWYQQKSSQAPKLLFHYYDKDFNNEADTPDNFQSRRPNTSFCFLDIRSPGLGDTAMYLCATSEERYQPQHFGDGTRLSIL.

The chain joins TRBV5-1 to TRBJ2-5; 10 positions agree with TRBD1. Germline V gene data show CDR1 as SGHRS and CDR2 as YFSETQ. The CDR3 has 17 residues. The J segment lost 5 bases and the V segment lost 3 bases, leaving 13 bases of the junction unmatched. DNA for the CDR3: TGCGCCAGCAGCTCAAGATCTCGACAGGGGGCATGGGAGACCCAGTACTTC. This sequence encodes CASSSRSRQGAWETQYF. The whole variable domain, filled in from reference TRBV5-1 and TRBJ2-5, reads KAGVTQTPRYLIKTRGQQVTLSCSPISGHRSVSWYQQTPGQGLQFLFEYFSETQRNKGNFPGRFSGRQFSNSRSEMNVSTLELGDSALYLCASSSRSRQGAWETQYFGPGTRLLVL.

The chain recombines TRBV4-1 with TRBJ1-2; 8 bases line up with TRBD1. The CDR3 runs to 15 residues. Losses at the gene ends were 2 bases for V and 5 bases for J; bases not matched to a gene: 7. Germline CDR1 and CDR2: MGHRA and YSYEKL. The CDR3 bases are TGCGCCAGCAGCCAACCCGGACAGGGTCGGTATGGCTACACCTTC. Its translation: CASSQPGQGRYGYTF.

V gene TRBV4-1 combines with J gene TRBJ2-5, with a tentative D call TRBD2 (6 bases). Germline V gene data show CDR1 as MGHRA and CDR2 as YSYEKL. V was trimmed by 3 bases and J by 7 bases, leaving 15 bases between them. The CDR3 length is 14 residues. The chain's CDR3 is CASSQFLASRTQYF. CDR3 sequence (DNA): TGCGCCAGCAGCCAGTTCCTAGCGAGCCGGACCCAGTACTTC.